This entry lists 27 T cell receptor beta chains sequenced from one sample in a study of OX40 agonist ivuxolimab in advanced cancers. The repertoire was sequenced with immunoSEQ multiplex PCR; TCRdb's copy has only in-frame clones and lacks some. This table holds 40,000 to 60,000 clones, 79% found once. The sample was CD4+ or CD8+ T cells sorted from blood, taken in a trial of the OX40 agonist ivuxolimab. The receptors here all came from an adult with an advanced solid tumor such as melanoma, head and neck, liver or kidney cancer.

This clone was seen only once. An end of the junction differs from the germline gene, which may be a read error. The V and J genes are TRBV7-7 and TRBJ2-1; 9 positions match TRBD2. Looked up from germline, CDR1 is SSHAT and CDR2 is FNYEAQ (reference sequence). The CDR3 loop spans 15 amino acids. CDR3 coding DNA: TGTGCTAGCAGCTTAGGTAGCGGGAGTATCGATGAGCAGTTCTTC. The encoded protein is CASSLGSGSIDEQFF.

The chain is built from TRBV21-1 and TRBJ1-5; the table's D call, TRBD1, has no DNA check behind it. TRBV21-1 is a recognized pseudogene. The CDR3 is 15 residues long. This CDR3 is CASITGQGRAQPQHF. CDR3 sequence (DNA): TGTGCCAGCATCACGGGACAGGGAAGAGCTCAGCCCCAGCATTTT.

DNA of the CDR3: TGTGCCAGCAGTGAACGACAGAACTCTGGAAACACCATATATTTT. It encodes CASSERQNSGNTIYF. The chain carries TRBV6-1 and TRBJ1-3; TRBD1 is a possible D gene (5 bases). The CDR3 extends over 15 amino acids. V lost 2 bases and J lost 0, with 8 bases in between. Germline V lookup: CDR1 MNHNS, CDR2 SASEGT.

The V gene is TRBV10-1, the J gene TRBJ1-3; D gene unclear. The V gene's germline CDR1 is WNHNN and CDR2 SYGVQD (reference sequence). Trimming took off 9 bases at V and 3 bases at J, with 9 bases between the two ends. The length of the CDR3 is 12 residues. CDR3: CASSSVGNTIYF. CDR3 coding DNA: TGCGCCAGTTCGAGCGTTGGAAACACCATATATTTT.

V usage is TRBV7-9 and J usage is TRBJ1-2, with TRBD1 matching over 7 bases. The V and J ends lost 5 bases and 3 bases, in that order; junction bases with no gene match: 6. Per the germline V gene, CDR1 is SEHNR and CDR2 is FQNEAQ (reference sequence). This CDR3 is 14 amino acids long. The CDR3 reads CASSPQGGHYGYTF. For the CDR3, the DNA is TGTGCCAGCAGCCCCCAGGGGGGCCACTATGGCTACACCTTC.

The rearrangement joins TRBV27 to TRBJ1-6; weak D call: TRBD1 (5 bases). V lost 0 bases and J lost 3, with 9 bases in between. Germline-derived CDR1 and CDR2 are MNHEY and SMNVEV (reference sequence). The CDR3 length is 16 residues. Here the CDR3 DNA reads TGTGCCAGCAGTTTATCGGAGGGGAGCTATAATTCACCCCTCCACTTT. It encodes CASSLSEGSYNSPLHF.

DNA of the CDR3: TGTGCCAGCAGTGAACCGGCGGGGACTGGTGAAGCTTTCTTT. Encoded protein: CASSEPAGTGEAFF. The chain joins TRBV6-1 to TRBJ1-1; D may be TRBD1 (5 bases). The V gene lost 2 bases and the J gene lost 7 bases, with 14 bases spanning the gap. This CDR3 is built from 14 residues. CDR1 MNHNS and CDR2 SASEGT come from the germline V gene.

The chain has TRBV7-3 and TRBJ2-2; 7 positions match TRBD1. This CDR3 is built from 16 residues. The germline V gene has CDR1 SGHTA and CDR2 FQGTGA. The junction had 3 bases not matched to a gene; V was cut back by 0 bases and J by 2 bases. The CDR3 coding sequence is TGTGCCAGCAGCTTAACATCAGGGGGAAACACCGGGGAGCTGTTTTTT. It specifies CASSLTSGGNTGELFF.

This chain connects TRBV18 to TRBJ1-1; D perhaps matches TRBD1 (6 bases). The CDR3 runs 15 residues. The V end was cut by 1 base, the J end by 3 bases, with 12 bases between. Germline V CDR1 and CDR2: KGHSH, LQKENI. CDR3 DNA: TGTGCCAGCTCACCACGACAGGCATTGGACACTGAAGCTTTCTTT. This translates into CASSPRQALDTEAFF.

The rearrangement joins TRBV27 to TRBJ1-3; D is unresolved. V lost 2 bases and J 2 bases, leaving 10 bases between the germline ends. The CDR3 consists of 15 residues. Germline V lookup: CDR1 MNHEY, CDR2 SMNVEV (reference sequence). CDR3 sequence reads: CASSLRPFPGNTIYF. DNA of the CDR3: TGTGCCAGCAGTTTAAGGCCCTTTCCTGGAAACACCATATATTTT.

The V and J genes are TRBV9 and TRBJ2-3; D gene unclear. The V gene's germline CDR1 is SGDLS and CDR2 YYNGEE. V lost 9 bases to trimming and J lost 1 base, with 12 bases between them. The CDR3 is 13 amino acids. CDR3 DNA sequence: TGTGCCACCCCATCGACGGGCACAGATACGCAGTATTTT. The encoded protein is CATPSTGTDTQYF.

This clone turned up a few times. This chain links TRBV23-1 with TRBJ2-7; possibly TRBD1 for D (5 bases). TRBV23-1 is given ORF status, its function remaining uncertain. V was shortened by 0 bases and J by 2 bases, with 8 bases between the two germline ends. The CDR3 contains 14 residues. The CDR3 here is CASSQSARAYEQYF. For the CDR3, the DNA is TGCGCCAGCAGTCAATCTGCCAGGGCCTACGAGCAGTACTTC.

V gene TRBV28 combines with J gene TRBJ2-3, with D hard to call. The germline V gene has CDR1 MDHEN and CDR2 SYDVKM. This CDR3 has 12 amino acids. V lost 6 bases and J lost 5, with 9 bases in between. CDR3 coding DNA: TGTGCCAGCAGCCTTAGAATAGATACGCAGTATTTT. Amino acid sequence: CASSLRIDTQYF.

The genes are TRBV11-2 and TRBJ2-7, with 7 bases lining up with TRBD2. J lost 1 base, V lost 5 bases, and 8 bases had no gene match. Germline V lookup: CDR1 SGHAT, CDR2 FQNNGV. The CDR3 extends over 15 amino acids. In nucleotides, the CDR3 is TGTGCCAGCAGCCCTTTTGGGAGGGCGTCCTACGAGCAGTACTTC. This sequence encodes CASSPFGRASYEQYF. The full variable domain, completed using reference TRBV11-2 and TRBJ2-7, is EAGVAQSPRYKIIEKRQSVAFWCNPISGHATLYWYQQILGQGPKLLIQFQNNGVVDDSQLPKDRFSAERLKGVDSTLKIQPAKLEDSAVYLCASSPFGRASYEQYFGPGTRLTVT.

The chain is built from TRBV6-5 and TRBJ1-2; 7 nucleotides match TRBD1. Unmatched junction bases numbered 9, after V lost 3 bases and J lost 5 bases. The germline V gene has CDR1 MNHEY and CDR2 SVGAGI. CDR3 length: 15 residues. CDR3 amino acids: CASSYPVGTAYGYTF. CDR3 nucleotide sequence: TGTGCCAGCAGTTATCCCGTAGGGACAGCTTATGGCTACACCTTC.

V gene TRBV2 combines with J gene TRBJ2-1, with D uncertain. The CDR3 extends over 14 amino acids. V dropped 5 bases and J dropped 5 bases, with 13 bases sitting between them. Germline CDR1 is SNHLY and CDR2 is FYNNEI. In DNA, the CDR3 is TGTGCCAGCAGTCTGGGTCGGGCGAACAATGAGCAGTTCTTC. Protein sequence: CASSLGRANNEQFF. Filled out from reference TRBV2 and TRBJ2-1, the complete variable domain reads EPEVTQTPSHQVTQMGQEVILRCVPISNHLYFYWYRQILGQKVEFLVSFYNNEISEKSEIFDDQFSVERPDGSNFTLKIRSTKLEDSAMYFCASSLGRANNEQFFGPGTRLTVL.

V and J are TRBV19 and TRBJ2-5; 10 bases align to TRBD2. This CDR3 region has 16 residues. Trimming removed 6 bases from V and 3 bases from J; junction bases left unmatched: 10. Germline V gene lookup returns CDR1 LNHDA and CDR2 SQIVND (reference sequence). The CDR3 loop reads CASSMIAGGGEETQYF. CDR3 nucleotides: TGTGCCAGTAGCATGATAGCGGGAGGTGGGGAAGAGACCCAGTACTTC.

A remark on this clone: A junction boundary mismatches the germline segment, possibly from a read error. The rearrangement uses TRBV18 and TRBJ2-6, with TRBD1 matching over 8 bases. CDR3 length: 15 residues. Germline CDR1 and CDR2: KGHSH and LQKENI. The CDR3 sequence: CVSSQTGGGANVLTF. CDR3 DNA: TGTGTCAGCTCACAAACAGGGGGTGGGGCCAACGTCCTGACTTTC.

This chain connects TRBV7-9 to TRBJ2-3; TRBD2 aligns across 9 bases. CDR3 length: 16 residues. V was clipped by 5 bases and J by 5 bases; unmatched bases: 11. Germline CDR1 is SEHNR and CDR2 is FQNEAQ (reference sequence). DNA for the CDR3: TGTGCCAGCAGCAGGACGGCGGGAGGGCCGGGAGATACGCAGTATTTT. Protein product: CASSRTAGGPGDTQYF.

The V call is TRBV11-2, the J call TRBJ1-1; a weak D match, TRBD1 (6 bases). The V end lost 7 bases, the J end lost 1 base, and 22 bases lay between the germline ends. The germline V gene has CDR1 SGHAT and CDR2 FQNNGV. The CDR3 contains 17 residues. The DNA for the CDR3 is TGTGCCAGCAACCAATCAAGGGGGGCGTCGAAGAACACTGAAGCTTTCTTT. Translated: CASNQSRGASKNTEAFF.

This clone was seen just once. The chain carries TRBV5-6 and TRBJ2-5; TRBD1 matches at 8 bases. V was pared by 0 bases and J by 5 bases, with 6 bases of the junction left unmatched. Germline V gives CDR1 SGHDT, CDR2 YYEEEE. The CDR3 length is 15 residues. The CDR3 protein is CASSLAGQGSETQYF. Here the CDR3 DNA reads TGTGCCAGCAGCTTGGCCGGACAGGGTAGTGAGACCCAGTACTTC.

The gene calls are TRBV7-3 and TRBJ1-5; 9 bases agree with TRBD1. V lost 3 bases and J lost 3; bases outside the gene matches: 6. The V gene's germline CDR1 is SGHTA and CDR2 FQGTGA. The CDR3 covers 16 residues. CDR3 loop: CASSFPGQGTNQPQHF. CDR3 nucleotide sequence: TGTGCCAGCAGCTTCCCGGGACAGGGCACCAATCAGCCCCAGCATTTT.

The chain carries TRBV5-1 and TRBJ2-6; D remains unclear. Germline values: CDR1 SGHRS, CDR2 YFSETQ. V lost 0 bases to trimming and J lost 5 bases, with 9 bases between them. CDR3 length: 15 amino acids. The CDR3 here is CASSLGTSRANVLTF. For the CDR3, the DNA is TGCGCCAGCAGCTTGGGTACATCGAGGGCCAACGTCCTGACTTTC.

The chain uses TRBV2 and TRBJ2-3; no clear D. Germline CDR1 SNHLY, CDR2 FYNNEI. This CDR3 region has 16 residues. Trimming took 5 bases from V and 2 from J, leaving 17 bases between them. CDR3 DNA: TGTGCCAGCAGTATAACCCAGGCCAGACACACAGATACGCAGTATTTT. Translated: CASSITQARHTDTQYF.

This CDR3 is CAISDQDKGLYEQYF. CDR3 DNA: TGTGCCATCAGTGATCAGGACAAGGGTCTATACGAGCAGTACTTC. The chain has TRBV10-3 and TRBJ2-7; TRBD1 is a possible D gene (5 bases). The V end lost 3 bases, the J end lost 4 bases, and 16 bases lay between the germline ends. Germline V lookup: CDR1 ENHRY, CDR2 SYGVKD. CDR3 length equals 15 residues.

This clone came up once. The chain joins TRBV5-1 to TRBJ2-5, with 9 bases matching TRBD1. This CDR3 is built from 15 residues. Per germline, CDR1 SGHRS and CDR2 YFSETQ. J was trimmed by 4 bases and V by 0 bases; bases with no gene match: 4. CDR3 residues: CASSLGTGVRETQYF. CDR3 DNA: TGCGCCAGCAGCTTGGGGACAGGGGTAAGAGAGACCCAGTACTTC.

The chain recombines TRBV7-2 with TRBJ2-3; the D gene is possibly TRBD1 (6 bases). Per germline, CDR1 SGHTA and CDR2 FQGNSA. The CDR3 runs to 15 residues. V dropped 2 bases and J dropped 2 bases, with 11 bases sitting between them. CDR3 amino acids: CASSLKTGNTDTQYF. The CDR3 DNA reads as TGTGCCAGCAGCTTAAAAACAGGGAACACAGATACGCAGTATTTT.